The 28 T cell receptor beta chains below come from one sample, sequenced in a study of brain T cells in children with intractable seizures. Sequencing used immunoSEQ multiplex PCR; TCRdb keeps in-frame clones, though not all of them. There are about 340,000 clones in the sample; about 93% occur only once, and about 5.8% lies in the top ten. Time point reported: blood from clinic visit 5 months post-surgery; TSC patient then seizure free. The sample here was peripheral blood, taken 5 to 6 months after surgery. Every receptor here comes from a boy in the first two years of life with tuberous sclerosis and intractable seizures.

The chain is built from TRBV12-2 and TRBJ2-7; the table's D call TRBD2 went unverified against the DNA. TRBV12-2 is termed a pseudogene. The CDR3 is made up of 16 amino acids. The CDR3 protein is CASRFRRGPFTYEQYF. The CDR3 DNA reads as TGTGCAAGTCGCTTCAGGCGGGGGCCCTTTACCTACGAGCAGTACTTC.

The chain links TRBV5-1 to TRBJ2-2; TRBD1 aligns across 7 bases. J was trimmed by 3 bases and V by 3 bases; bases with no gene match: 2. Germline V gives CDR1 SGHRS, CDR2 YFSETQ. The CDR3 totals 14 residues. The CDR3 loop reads CASSYTGDTGELFF. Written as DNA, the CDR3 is TGCGCCAGCAGCTATACAGGGGACACCGGGGAGCTGTTTTTT. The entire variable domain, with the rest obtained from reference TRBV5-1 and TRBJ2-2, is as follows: KAGVTQTPRYLIKTRGQQVTLSCSPISGHRSVSWYQQTPGQGLQFLFEYFSETQRNKGNFPGRFSGRQFSNSRSEMNVSTLELGDSALYLCASSYTGDTGELFFGEGSRLTVL.

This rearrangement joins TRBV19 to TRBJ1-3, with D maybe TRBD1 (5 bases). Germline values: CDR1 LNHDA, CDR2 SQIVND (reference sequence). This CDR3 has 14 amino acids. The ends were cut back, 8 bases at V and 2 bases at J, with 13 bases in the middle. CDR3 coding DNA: TGTGCCAGTCGCCCGGGGCGGACTGGAAACACCATATATTTT. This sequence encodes CASRPGRTGNTIYF.

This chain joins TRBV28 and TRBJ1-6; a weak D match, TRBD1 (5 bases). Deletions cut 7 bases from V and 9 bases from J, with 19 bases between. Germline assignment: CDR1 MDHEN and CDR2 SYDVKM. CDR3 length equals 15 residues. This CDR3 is CASTQRGGGSSPLHF. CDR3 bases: TGTGCCAGCACCCAACGGGGGGGAGGGAGTTCACCCCTCCACTTT.

This CDR3 is CASSQDWDSALYNSPLHF. The CDR3 coding sequence is TGCGCCAGCAGCCAAGATTGGGACAGCGCACTCTATAATTCACCCCTCCACTTT. The V and J genes are TRBV4-1 and TRBJ1-6, with 7 bases lining up with TRBD1. The CDR3 covers 18 residues. Germline assignment: CDR1 MGHRA and CDR2 YSYEKL. Losses at the gene ends were 0 bases for V and 3 bases for J; bases not matched to a gene: 8.

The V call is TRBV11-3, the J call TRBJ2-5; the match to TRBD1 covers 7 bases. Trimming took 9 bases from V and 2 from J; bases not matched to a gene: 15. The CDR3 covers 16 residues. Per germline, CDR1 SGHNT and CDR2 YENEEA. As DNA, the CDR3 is TGTGCCAGTCTTACCTCCGGGACAGAGGGGCAAGAGACCCAGTACTTC. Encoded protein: CASLTSGTEGQETQYF.

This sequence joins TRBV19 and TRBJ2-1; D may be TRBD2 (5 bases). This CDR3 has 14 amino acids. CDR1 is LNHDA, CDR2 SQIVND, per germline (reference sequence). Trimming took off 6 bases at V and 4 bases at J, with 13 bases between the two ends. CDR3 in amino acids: CASRDSYGYNEQFF. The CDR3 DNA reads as TGTGCCAGTAGGGACTCTTACGGATACAATGAGCAGTTCTTC.

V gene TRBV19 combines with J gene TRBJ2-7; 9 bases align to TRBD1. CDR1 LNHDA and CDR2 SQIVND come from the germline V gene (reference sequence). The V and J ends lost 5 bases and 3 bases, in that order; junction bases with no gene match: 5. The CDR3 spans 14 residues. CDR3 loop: CASSSTGGHYEQYF. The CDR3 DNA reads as TGTGCCAGTAGTTCGACAGGGGGGCACTACGAGCAGTACTTC.

DNA for the CDR3: TGCAGTGTTCTTACAGTGGGTGAGCAGTTCTTC. Translated: CSVLTVGEQFF. The chain couples TRBV20-1 to TRBJ2-1; D is unresolved. The CDR3 extends over 11 amino acids. Between the trimmed V and J ends, which lost 7 bases and 9 bases, there was a span of 13 bases. Germline lookup yields CDR1 DFQATT and CDR2 SNEGSKA (reference sequence).

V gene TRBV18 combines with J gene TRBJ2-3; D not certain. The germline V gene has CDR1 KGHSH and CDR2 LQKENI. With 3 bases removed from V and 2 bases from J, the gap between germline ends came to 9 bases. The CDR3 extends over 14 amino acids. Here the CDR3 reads CASSPPTYTDTQYF. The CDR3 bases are TGTGCCAGCTCACCGCCTACCTACACAGATACGCAGTATTTT. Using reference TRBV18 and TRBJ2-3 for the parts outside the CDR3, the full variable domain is NAGVMQNPRHLVRRRGQEARLRCSPMKGHSHVYWYRQLPEEGLKFMVYLQKENIIDESGMPKERFSAEFPKEGPSILRIQQVVRGDSAAYFCASSPPTYTDTQYFGPGTRLTVL.

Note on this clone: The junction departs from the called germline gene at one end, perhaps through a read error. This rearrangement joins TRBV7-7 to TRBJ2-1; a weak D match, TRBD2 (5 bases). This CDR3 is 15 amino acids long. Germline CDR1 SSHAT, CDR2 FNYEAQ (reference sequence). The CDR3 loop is CASSLEATDFPDQFF. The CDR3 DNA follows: TGTGCTAGCAGCTTAGAGGCGACGGACTTCCCGGACCAGTTCTTC.

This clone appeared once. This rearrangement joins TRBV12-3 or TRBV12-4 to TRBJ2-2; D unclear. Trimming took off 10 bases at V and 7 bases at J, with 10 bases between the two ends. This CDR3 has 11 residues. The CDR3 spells CANSQDGELFF. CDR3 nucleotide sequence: TGTGCCAACTCCCAAGACGGGGAGCTGTTTTTT.

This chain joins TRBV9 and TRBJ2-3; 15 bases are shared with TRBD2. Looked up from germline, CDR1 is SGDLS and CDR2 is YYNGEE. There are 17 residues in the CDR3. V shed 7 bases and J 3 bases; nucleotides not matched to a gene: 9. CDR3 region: CASATRGTSGRTDTQYF. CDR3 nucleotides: TGTGCCAGCGCAACGAGGGGGACTAGCGGGAGGACAGATACGCAGTATTTT. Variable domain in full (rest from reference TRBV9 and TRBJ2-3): DSGVTQTPKHLITATGQRVTLRCSPRSGDLSVYWYQQSLDQGLQFLIQYYNGEERAKGNILERFSAQQFPDLHSELNLSSLELGDSALYFCASATRGTSGRTDTQYFGPGTRLTVL.

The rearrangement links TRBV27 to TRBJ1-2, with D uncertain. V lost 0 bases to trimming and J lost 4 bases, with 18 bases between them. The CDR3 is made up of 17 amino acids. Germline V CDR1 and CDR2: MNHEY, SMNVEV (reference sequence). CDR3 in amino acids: CASSLSSSNRAGYGYTF. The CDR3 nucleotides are TGTGCCAGCAGTTTATCGTCGTCGAATAGGGCAGGCTATGGCTACACCTTC.

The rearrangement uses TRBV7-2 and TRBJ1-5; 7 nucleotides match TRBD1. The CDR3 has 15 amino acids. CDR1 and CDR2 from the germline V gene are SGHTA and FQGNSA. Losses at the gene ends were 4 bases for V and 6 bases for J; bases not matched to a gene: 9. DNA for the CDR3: TGTGCCAGCAGCTCCCACGCAGGGGGGGGTCAGCCCCAGCATTTT. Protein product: CASSSHAGGGQPQHF.

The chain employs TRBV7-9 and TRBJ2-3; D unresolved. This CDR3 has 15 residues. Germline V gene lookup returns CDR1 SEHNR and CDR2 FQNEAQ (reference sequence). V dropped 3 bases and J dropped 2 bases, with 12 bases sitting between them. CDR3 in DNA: TGTGCCAGCAGCTTCAGGCTCGGTAACACAGATACGCAGTATTTT. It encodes CASSFRLGNTDTQYF.

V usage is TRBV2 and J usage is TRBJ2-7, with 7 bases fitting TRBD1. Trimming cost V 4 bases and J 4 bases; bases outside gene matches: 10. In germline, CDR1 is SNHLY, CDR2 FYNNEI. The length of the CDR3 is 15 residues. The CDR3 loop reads CASSAGGPSLYEQYF. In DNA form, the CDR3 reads TGTGCCAGCAGTGCAGGGGGACCGAGCCTATACGAGCAGTACTTC.

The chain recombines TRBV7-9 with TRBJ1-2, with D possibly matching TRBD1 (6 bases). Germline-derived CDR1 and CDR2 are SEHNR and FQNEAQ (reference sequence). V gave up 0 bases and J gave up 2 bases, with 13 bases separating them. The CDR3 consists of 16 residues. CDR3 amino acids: CASSLADRDNNYGYTF. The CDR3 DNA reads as TGTGCCAGCAGCTTAGCAGACCGGGACAACAACTATGGCTACACCTTC. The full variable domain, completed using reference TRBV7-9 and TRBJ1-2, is DTGVSQNPRHKITKRGQNVTFRCDPISEHNRLYWYRQTLGQGPEFLTYFQNEAQLEKSRLLSDRFSAERPKGSFSTLEIQRTEQGDSAMYLCASSLADRDNNYGYTFGSGTRLTVV.

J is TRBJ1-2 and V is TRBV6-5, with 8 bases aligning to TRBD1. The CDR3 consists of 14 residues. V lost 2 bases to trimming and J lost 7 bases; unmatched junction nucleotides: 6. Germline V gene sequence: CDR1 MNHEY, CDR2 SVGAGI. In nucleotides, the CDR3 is TGTGCCAGCAGTTACGGACAGGGTTTGGGTGGCTACACCTTC. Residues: CASSYGQGLGGYTF.

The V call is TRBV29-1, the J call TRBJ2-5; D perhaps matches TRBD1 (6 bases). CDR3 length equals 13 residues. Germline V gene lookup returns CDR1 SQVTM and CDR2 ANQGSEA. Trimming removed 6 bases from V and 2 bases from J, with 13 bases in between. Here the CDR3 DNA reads TGCAGCGTCCCCAGGGGCCCTCAAGAGACCCAGTACTTC. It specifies CSVPRGPQETQYF.

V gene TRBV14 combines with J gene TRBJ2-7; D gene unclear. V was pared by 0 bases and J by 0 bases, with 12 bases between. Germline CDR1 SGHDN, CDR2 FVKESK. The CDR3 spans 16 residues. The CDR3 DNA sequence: TGTGCCAGCAGCCAAGATAAGACAACCCTCTCCTACGAGCAGTACTTC. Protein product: CASSQDKTTLSYEQYF.

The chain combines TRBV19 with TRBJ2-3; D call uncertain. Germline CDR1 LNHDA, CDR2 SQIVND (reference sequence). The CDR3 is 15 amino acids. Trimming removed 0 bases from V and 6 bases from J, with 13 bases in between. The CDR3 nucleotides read TGTGCCAGTAGTATAGAGTTCGGGTTGCGGGATACGCAGTATTTT. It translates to CASSIEFGLRDTQYF.

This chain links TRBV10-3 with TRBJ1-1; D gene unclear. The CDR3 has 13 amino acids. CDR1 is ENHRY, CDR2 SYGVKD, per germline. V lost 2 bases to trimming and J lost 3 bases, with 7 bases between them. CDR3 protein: CAISEEGDTEAFF. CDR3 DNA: TGTGCCATCAGTGAGGAGGGTGACACTGAAGCTTTCTTT.

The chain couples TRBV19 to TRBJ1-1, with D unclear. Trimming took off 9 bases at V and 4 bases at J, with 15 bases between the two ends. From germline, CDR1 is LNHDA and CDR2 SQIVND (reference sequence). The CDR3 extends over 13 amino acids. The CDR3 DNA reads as TGTGCCAGCACTCCGCAGGAATTCACTGAAGCTTTCTTT. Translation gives CASTPQEFTEAFF.

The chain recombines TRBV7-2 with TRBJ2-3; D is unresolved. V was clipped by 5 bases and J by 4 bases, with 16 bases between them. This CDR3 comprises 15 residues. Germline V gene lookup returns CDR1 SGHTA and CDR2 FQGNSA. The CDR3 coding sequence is TGTGCCAGCAGCCCAAACTCTCCTGGCGCAGATACGCAGTATTTT. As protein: CASSPNSPGADTQYF.

The CDR3 here is CASSYESTGELFF. DNA for the CDR3: TGTGCCAGCAGTTATGAGTCCACCGGGGAGCTGTTTTTT. The chain combines TRBV6-5 with TRBJ2-2, with no clear D. The CDR3 contains 13 residues. Germline V lookup: CDR1 MNHEY, CDR2 SVGAGI. V lost 3 bases and J 4 bases, leaving 6 bases between the germline ends.

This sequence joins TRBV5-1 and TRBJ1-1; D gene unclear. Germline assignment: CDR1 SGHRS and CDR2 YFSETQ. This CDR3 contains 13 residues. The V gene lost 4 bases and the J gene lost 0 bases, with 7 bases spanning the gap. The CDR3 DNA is TGCGCCAGCAGCCACCAACTGAACACTGAAGCTTTCTTT. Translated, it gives CASSHQLNTEAFF.

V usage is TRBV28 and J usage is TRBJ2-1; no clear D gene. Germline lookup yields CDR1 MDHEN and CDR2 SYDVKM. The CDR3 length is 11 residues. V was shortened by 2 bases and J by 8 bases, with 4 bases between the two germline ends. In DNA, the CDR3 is TGTGCCAGCAGTTTAATCCATGAGCAGTTCTTC. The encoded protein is CASSLIHEQFF.